These T cell receptor beta chains were read from a single sample in a study of blood T cell repertoires in COVID-19. Clones were sequenced by immunoSEQ multiplex PCR, and TCRdb holds only the in-frame ones, with some missing. The sample has some 330,000 clones, less than 90% seen once. The sequenced sample consisted of PBMCs or T cells enriched from blood (not recorded which). The receptor source for this set is a woman in her forties or fifties who had recovered from COVID-19. The CDR3 runs from the conserved cysteine through the conserved F or W. A D gene is named only where the DNA matches it firmly. Clone size is not always given. Where it is, it says once, few, many or a class for expanded clones.

NA	TRBV5-1	TRBJ2-1	13	NA	TGCGCCAGCAGCGTGTCAGACTACAATGAGCAGTTCTTC	CASSVSDYNEQFF
NA	TRBV6-5	TRBJ1-1	13	NA	TGTGCCAGCAGTTTACAGGGTTACGCTGAAGCTTTCTTT	CASSLQGYAEAFF
NA	TRBV7-3	TRBJ1-2	15	TRBD1	TGTGCCAGCAGCTTGGCGGGACAGGGTAACTATGGCTACACCTTC	CASSLAGQGNYGYTF
NA	TRBV25-1	TRBJ2-2	15	TRBD2	TGTGCCACCGAAGCGGGGCCCTTCAACACCGGGGAGCTGTTTTTT	CATEAGPFNTGELFF
NA	TRBV5-1	TRBJ1-1	14	TRBD1	TGCGCCAGCAGCCCGATAGGGACAGGGGATGAAGCTTTCTTT	CASSPIGTGDEAFF
NA	TRBV7-3	TRBJ2-5	13	TRBD1	TGTGCCAGCACCGCGACAGGGGTTAGGACCCAGTACTTC	CASTATGVRTQYF
many	TRBV5-5	TRBJ2-1	17	TRBD1	TGTGCCAGCAGCTCAGAGCCTACAGGGGACTCCTACAATGAGCAGTTCTTC	CASSSEPTGDSYNEQFF
NA	TRBV20-1	TRBJ2-7	14	TRBD2	TGCAGTGCTAGTCCGCCTAGCGGGAGCCCCGAGCAGTACTTC	CSASPPSGSPEQYF
NA	TRBV12-5	TRBJ1-2	15	NA	TGTGCTAGTGGTTTGGTAATCGGGGGGAGCTATGGCTACACCTTC	CASGLVIGGSYGYTF
NA	TRBV7-8	TRBJ1-5	16	NA	TGTGCCAGCAGCTCACATGGTGGGGCAGCCCAATGGCCCCAGCATTTT	CASSSHGGAAQWPQHF
NA	TRBV6-2/TRBV6-3	TRBJ2-6	13	NA	TGTGCCAGCAGTTTATCTGGGGCCAACGTCCTGACTTTC	CASSLSGANVLTF
once	TRBV14	TRBJ1-1	13	NA	TGTGCCAGCAGCCAAGATCTCCGTGCTGAAGCTTTCTTT	CASSQDLRAEAFF
few	TRBV5-1	TRBJ2-1	17	TRBD2	TGCGCCAGCAGCCCCCCAATACTAGCGGGAGCCCACAATGAGCAGTTCTTC	CASSPPILAGAHNEQFF
few	TRBV4-3	TRBJ1-5	14	NA	TGCGCCAGCAGCCAAGGGACAGAGGGTCAGCCCCAGCATTTT	CASSQGTEGQPQHF
few	TRBV6-2/TRBV6-3	TRBJ2-1	14	TRBD2	TGTGCCAGCAGTAGCGGGAGCTCCTACAATGAGCAGTTCTTC	CASSSGSSYNEQFF
few	TRBV4-3	TRBJ2-7	15	NA	TGCGCCAGCAGCCAAGTCGCCGGGACACCGGGCGAGCAGTACTTC	CASSQVAGTPGEQYF
NA	TRBV5-1	TRBJ2-3	16	NA	TGCGCCAGCAGCTTTCAGTCCAGGAAGAACACAGATACGCAGTATTTT	CASSFQSRKNTDTQYF
NA	TRBV12-5	TRBJ1-5	11	NA	TGTGCTAGTGGTTCTGATCAGCCCCAGCATTTT	CASGSDQPQHF
few	TRBV18	TRBJ2-1	16	NA	TGTGCCAGCTCACCCGATACAAGGAGGATGTGGGATGAGCAGTTCTTC	CASSPDTRRMWDEQFF
NA	TRBV6-4	TRBJ2-1	16	TRBD2	TGTGCCAGCAGTGACACTAGCGGGAGAAGGATCAATGAGCAGTTCTTC	CASSDTSGRRINEQFF
NA	TRBV7-9	TRBJ1-5	14	NA	TGTGCCAGCAGCATAGACAAATCCAATCAGCCCCAGCATTTT	CASSIDKSNQPQHF
NA	TRBV7-2	TRBJ2-2	19	TRBD1	TGTGCCAGCAGCTTAACTTACAGGGGCCGGCGGGTGAACACCGGGGAGCTGTTTTTT	CASSLTYRGRRVNTGELFF
once	TRBV27	TRBJ1-2	12	TRBD1	TGTGCCAGCAGTCACAGGGGAGGAGGCTACACCTTC	CASSHRGGGYTF
NA	TRBV1	TRBJ2-7	14	NA	TGCACCAGCAGCCAAGAATGGGGCGACTACGAGCAGTACTTC	CTSSQEWGDYEQYF
NA	TRBV3-1/TRBV3-2	TRBJ1-5	15	NA	TGTGCCAGCAGCCAAGATGGCGGGGTACGGCAGCCCCAGCATTTT	CASSQDGGVRQPQHF
NA	TRBV27	TRBJ1-1	13	TRBD1	TGTGCCAGCAGCCGTGGACAGGGCGCTGAAGCTTTCTTT	CASSRGQGAEAFF
NA	TRBV7-2	TRBJ2-7	15	TRBD1	TGTGCCAGCAGCTTAAAGGGGGACAGCTCCTACGAGCAGTACTTC	CASSLKGDSSYEQYF
NA	TRBV7-8	TRBJ2-7	15	NA	TGTGCCAGCAGCTTAGTGGGGGGGGCCAGCTACGAGCAGTACTTC	CASSLVGGASYEQYF
NA	TRBV13	TRBJ1-1	15	NA	TGTGCCAGCAGCTACGGACAGTCCATGAACACTGAAGCTTTCTTT	CASSYGQSMNTEAFF
NA	TRBV5-5	TRBJ2-7	16	TRBD2	TGTGCCAGCAGCTTGGAGGCTAGCGGGAGGACCTACGAGCAGTACTTC	CASSLEASGRTYEQYF
NA	TRBV6-1	TRBJ1-2	15	TRBD1	TGTGCCAGCAGTGAAGCGCTTCAGGGGGGCTATGGCTACACCTTC	CASSEALQGGYGYTF
NA	TRBV28	TRBJ1-6	15	NA	TGTGCCAGCAGTTTCCCGGGAAATCGAAATTCACCCCTCCACTTT	CASSFPGNRNSPLHF
once	TRBV29-1	TRBJ2-1	13	TRBD2	TGCAGCGCGGGACTAGCGGGGATCAATGAGCAGTTCTTC	CSAGLAGINEQFF
NA	TRBV7-8	TRBJ2-5	13	NA	TGTGCCAGCAGCTTAGGGGGGCCAGGACTGAGTAACTTC	CASSLGGPGLSNF
NA	TRBV7-3	TRBJ2-1	15	TRBD1	TGTGCCAGCAGCTTAACCGGGACAGGGGGCAATGAGCAGTTCTTC	CASSLTGTGGNEQFF
NA	TRBV2	TRBJ1-2	17	TRBD1	TGTGCCAGCACCTCTTCTGGGACAGGGGGGGGATACTATGGCTACACCTTC	CASTSSGTGGGYYGYTF
NA	TRBV7-8	TRBJ1-5	15	NA	TGTGCCAGCAGCCCGTATATGGGGGCGTCCCAGCCCCAGCATTTT	CASSPYMGASQPQHF
once	TRBV6-5	TRBJ2-5	13	NA	TGTGCCAGCAGGGGGACAACCCAAGAGACCCAGTACTTC	CASRGTTQETQYF
NA	TRBV5-1	TRBJ1-1	15	TRBD1	TGCGCCAGCAGCTGGTCAGGGGGCCGAATCACTGAAGCTTTCTTT	CASSWSGGRITEAFF
NA	TRBV24-1	TRBJ2-7	20	TRBD1	TGTGCCACCAGTGATCCCAAACGGGCGTGTAGGGACAGGACAGCCTACGAGCAGTACTTC	CATSDPKRACRDRTAYEQYF
NA	TRBV6-5	TRBJ1-1	15	TRBD1	TGTGCCAGCATCAGGGACAGCGGCGCGAACACTGAAGCTTTCTTT	CASIRDSGANTEAFF
once	TRBV9	TRBJ1-1	18	TRBD1	TGTGCCAGCAGCGTAGCTTCGGACAGGTTCGGGATGAACACTGAAGCTTTCTTT	CASSVASDRFGMNTEAFF
once	TRBV3-1/TRBV3-2	TRBJ1-3	15	TRBD1	TGTGCCAGCAGCCCGTGGACAGGGTTAGGAAACACCATATATTTT	CASSPWTGLGNTIYF
NA	TRBV7-2	TRBJ2-1	15	TRBD2	TGTGCCAGCAGCTCGAGCGGGGGGGACAACGATGAGCAGTTCTTC	CASSSSGGDNDEQFF
NA	TRBV27	TRBJ1-2	17	NA	TGTGCCAGCAGTTTATCCACGGTCGACGCAGGGAACTATGGCTACACCTTC	CASSLSTVDAGNYGYTF
NA	TRBV6-5	TRBJ2-3	11	NA	TGTGCCAGCGGGCCTCGGGATACGCAGTATTTT	CASGPRDTQYF
NA	TRBV5-4	TRBJ1-2	13	NA	TGTGCCAGCAGCTGGCAGGACTCCTATGGCTACACCTTC	CASSWQDSYGYTF
NA	TRBV6-1	TRBJ1-2	15	NA	TGTGCCAGCCGGGAAGCAGGAGCACTAAACTATGGCTACACCTTC	CASREAGALNYGYTF
NA	TRBV6-5	TRBJ1-5	13	NA	TGTGCCAGCAGCCCCACTGAAAATCAGCCCCAGCATTTT	CASSPTENQPQHF
NA	TRBV7-9	TRBJ2-1	16	NA	TGTGCCAGCAGTCTTCCGGGACTCCCCGAATACAATGAGCAGTTCTTC	CASSLPGLPEYNEQFF